This entry is about one TCR beta chain. Antigen: not known. Germline V CDR1 and CDR2: SGHAT, FQDESV (reference sequence). CDR3 length: 14 amino acids. J was trimmed by 4 bases and V by 6 bases; bases with no gene match: 7. Peptide-pool stimulation followed by sequencing identified expanded antigen-specific CD4+ clonotypes in the ViraFEST assay. Cells that had been cultured for roughly 9 days were the source of isolated CD4+ T cells. Participants were vaccinated with two doses of either the BNT162b2 or mRNA-1273 vaccine. The culture medium for two million PBMC per well included 10 IU/ml IL-2 and roughly 10 ug/ml peptides. Replacing half the medium with IL-2 medium was done on days 3 and 7. Some clones are missing from TCRdb's copy, which holds only in-frame ones; the method was immunoSEQ multiplex PCR. The sample lists tens of thousands of clones, 82% seen once, with about 1.6% in the top ten. The sample belongs to a study of vaccination effects on CD4 cells after COVID-19. Study findings and constraints: Small numbers of convalescent patients limited the study. It also lacked early post-infection timepoints.

The source material was CD4+ T cells from PBMCs cultured with HCoV-NL63 spike peptides, sampled after COVID-19 vaccination. The receptor's source is a human donor who received a COVID-19 vaccine. Some clones in this sample may be carry-over from other donors' samples. The rearrangement joins TRBV11-1 to TRBJ2-5; TRBD2 matches 8 bases. CDR3: CASRSRGGGETQYF. The DNA for the CDR3 is TGTGCCAGCAGGTCACGGGGGGGCGGAGAGACCCAGTACTTC.